This record covers a single TCR beta chain. Its antigen is unidentified. This sample is drawn from a study of shared clonotypes between healthy human individuals. The assay was carried out at the deep level. Every subset's genomic DNA went evenly onto several immunoSEQ plates. Clones were read by immunoSEQ multiplex PCR, and TCRdb kept only the in-frame ones, dropping some. The table includes some 2,500,000 clones, 93% detected once. The donors were all Caucasian adults (living in Nashville, Tennessee). Study observations and caveats: Naive subsets typically showed greater estimated richness than memory subsets.

Sequencing was carried out using naive CD4+ T cells from PBMCs. Subset given: CD45RA+ positively selected. This clonotype was sampled from a man aged 18 to 35 in good health. Some clones in this sample may be carry-over from other donors' samples.

CDR3 loop: CASSPRPQGLASRVFF. For the CDR3, the DNA is TGTGCCAGCAGCCCACGCCCCCAGGGACTAGCTTCAAGGGTGTTCTTC. The chain couples TRBV7-2 to TRBJ2-1; TRBD2 matches at 9 bases. The V and J ends lost 5 bases and 15 bases, in that order; junction bases with no gene match: 20. From germline, CDR1 is SGHTA and CDR2 FQGNSA. The CDR3 runs 16 residues.